The rows below give T cell receptor beta chains drawn from one sample of a study of blood T cell repertoires in COVID-19. Method: immunoSEQ multiplex PCR; TCRdb's copy keeps in-frame clones and lacks some. The table includes 170,000 or so clones, 84% detected once. The material sequenced was peripheral blood. The receptors were sampled from a young man with active or convalescent COVID-19. Both conserved end residues are part of each CDR3. The D gene is left open where the match is weak. The size field is filled for only some rows; it gives once, few, many or a size class.

>NA|TRBJ2-7|TRBV4-2|NA
TGTGCCAGCAGCCAAGCATATCGGACTTCCTACGAGCAGTACTTC
CASSQAYRTSYEQYF
>NA|TRBJ2-1|TRBV9|TRBD2
TGTGCCAGCAGCGTAGATGGGACTACCAAAGAGCAGTTCTTC
CASSVDGTTKEQFF
>NA|TRBJ2-1|TRBV9|TRBD2
TGTGCCAGCACTAGGGACGGCCGACTAGCGGAGTCCTACAATGAGCAGTTCTTC
CASTRDGRLAESYNEQFF
>NA|TRBJ2-5|TRBV2|NA
TGTGCCAGGCCCGGGGGATGGCGAGAGACCCAGTACTTC
CARPGGWRETQYF
>NA|TRBJ2-3|TRBV15|TRBD2
TGTGCCACCAGCAGAGCTCCGGGTGGACTAGTCAGTGGGGATACGCAGTATTTT
CATSRAPGGLVSGDTQYF
>once|TRBJ1-6|TRBV19|TRBD1
TGTGCCAGCAGGAACCGGGACAGGGATAATTCACCCCTCCACTTT
CASRNRDRDNSPLHF
>NA|TRBJ1-5|TRBV11-2|NA
TGTGCCAGCAGTGTAACAGATGGTCAGCCCCAGCATTTT
CASSVTDGQPQHF
>NA|TRBJ1-2|TRBV9|TRBD1
TGTGCCAGCAGCCCTACCGGGACAGGGGGGTATGGCTACACCTTC
CASSPTGTGGYGYTF
>few|TRBJ2-7|TRBV6-5|TRBD1
TGTGCCAGCAGTACCCCCGGGACAGCCTCCTACGAGCAGTACTTC
CASSTPGTASYEQYF
>few|TRBJ1-2|TRBV15|NA
TGTGCCACCAGCAACCTCGGGGAGGTGGATGGCTACACCTTC
CATSNLGEVDGYTF
>few|TRBJ2-7|TRBV7-2|NA
TGTGCCAGCAGCTTAGTGGGAGGCTCCTCCTACGAGCAGTACTTC
CASSLVGGSSYEQYF
>NA|TRBJ1-5|TRBV27|NA
TGTGCCAGCAGGACAGCCAGGAATAGCAATCAGCCCCAGCATTTT
CASRTARNSNQPQHF
>NA|TRBJ2-3|TRBV7-9|TRBD1
TGTGCCAGCAGCTTGGGCACAGGGGGAGCAGATACGCAGTATTTT
CASSLGTGGADTQYF
>NA|TRBJ2-7|TRBV6-5|TRBD2
TGTGCCAGCAGGGCTCCTGGCGGGGGTACCTACGAGCAGTACTTC
CASRAPGGGTYEQYF
>NA|TRBJ1-2|TRBV18|NA
TGTGCCAGCTCACCAGGGCGGGAGTATGGCTACACCTTC
CASSPGREYGYTF
>NA|TRBJ2-3|TRBV5-1|TRBD1
TGCGCCAGCAGCGCCACGGGACAGGGTGCAGATACGCAGTATTTT
CASSATGQGADTQYF
>few|TRBJ2-5|TRBV4-1|NA
TGCGCCAGCAGCCAAGACCAACTCCAGACTTTCCGGGAGACCCAGTACTTC
CASSQDQLQTFRETQYF
>NA|TRBJ2-2|TRBV6-4|TRBD2
TGTGCCAGCAGTGAAAGGACTAGCTCGAACACCGGGGAGCTGTTTTTT
CASSERTSSNTGELFF
>NA|TRBJ2-3|TRBV11-2|NA
TGTGCCAGCAGCACCTCCCGAGGGAGGACAGATACGCAGTATTTT
CASSTSRGRTDTQYF
>NA|TRBJ1-5|TRBV15|NA
TGTGCCACCAGCAGAGCCTCGACAGGTGGCAATCAGCCCCAGCATTTT
CATSRASTGGNQPQHF
>NA|TRBJ2-3|TRBV27|TRBD2
TGTGCCAGCAGTTCGTATCTAGCGGGGGAGGCGGATACGCAGTATTTT
CASSSYLAGEADTQYF
>NA|TRBJ1-2|TRBV6-5|TRBD1
TGTGCCAGCAGTTATCAAGGGGGCTCTGGCTACACCTTC
CASSYQGGSGYTF
>NA|TRBJ2-7|TRBV5-6|NA
TGTGCCAGCAGCTTGGTTGGGGGGATGGACGAGCAGTACTTC
CASSLVGGMDEQYF
>NA|TRBJ1-1|TRBV10-3|NA
TGTGCCATCAGTGCCCAGGGTAATACTGAAGCTTTCTTT
CAISAQGNTEAFF
>once|TRBJ1-1|TRBV6-6|NA
TGTGCCAGCAGTTACTCGAACACCTTGAACACTGAAGCTTTCTTT
CASSYSNTLNTEAFF
>NA|TRBJ1-2|TRBV15|TRBD1
TGTGCCACTAGACAGGGGGCGCACGCCTATTCAAACTTCTTC
CATRQGAHAYSNFF